This record concerns one T cell receptor beta chain sequence. This CDR3 has 15 residues. The germline V gene has CDR1 SGHVS and CDR2 FQNEAQ. J gave up 8 bases and V 5 bases, and 10 bases lay outside the gene matches. These data are taken from a study of CD8+ T cells in alopecia areata. Study-level information: Affected scalp percentage gauged treated patients' severity.

The treatment here: oral pan-JAK inhibitor, 5-10 mg twice daily. Sequencing templates came from extracted RNA that was reverse transcribed into cDNA. The table came from immunoSEQ multiplex PCR; TCRdb's copy has only in-frame clones and leaves some out. The sample carries some 170,000 clones, approximately 52% recorded once. The rearrangement uses TRBV7-8 and TRBJ1-2; 11 bases map to TRBD1. The receptor was isolated from a human donor with alopecia areata. Source: CD4+ T cells sorted from blood, taken at approximately week 55, from a patient treated with tofacitinib. The CDR3 sequence: CASSPNGQGARGYTF. DNA of the CDR3: TGTGCCAGCAGCCCTAACGGACAGGGGGCTCGAGGCTACACCTTC.